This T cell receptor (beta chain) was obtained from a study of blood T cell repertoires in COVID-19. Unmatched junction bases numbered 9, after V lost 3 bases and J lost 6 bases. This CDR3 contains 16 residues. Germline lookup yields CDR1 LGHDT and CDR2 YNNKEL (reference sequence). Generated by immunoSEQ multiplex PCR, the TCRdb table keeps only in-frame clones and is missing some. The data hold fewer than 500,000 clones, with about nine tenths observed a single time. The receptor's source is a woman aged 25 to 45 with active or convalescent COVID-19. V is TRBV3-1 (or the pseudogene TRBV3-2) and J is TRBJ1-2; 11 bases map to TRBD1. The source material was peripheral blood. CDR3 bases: TGTGCCAGCAGCCATGGACAGGGGGCGCCCCGGGATGGCTACACCTTC. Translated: CASSHGQGAPRDGYTF.